Each of the 21 T cell receptor beta chains below was sequenced from the same sample in a study of cytomegalovirus exposure and HLA in healthy donors. Use of 60 Vbeta and 13 Jbeta primers characterized the PCR. Data came from immunoSEQ multiplex PCR; TCRdb stores just in-frame clones and leaves some out. Listed are roughly 54,000 clones; roughly an eighth falls within the top ten. The sequencing sample was made of PBMCs. These receptors came from a young woman in good health and CMV-seropositive.

The CDR3 DNA reads TGTGCCAGTAGAGGAGGGACAGGGGTGAACTATGGCTACACCTTC. This codes for CASRGGTGVNYGYTF. The chain couples TRBV19 to TRBJ1-2; TRBD1 matches at 10 bases. CDR1 is LNHDA and CDR2 is SQIVND in the germline V gene (reference sequence). After removal of 6 bases from V and 2 bases from J, the junction contained 6 bases not matched to a gene. CDR3 length equals 15 residues. Filled out from reference TRBV19 and TRBJ1-2, the complete variable domain reads DGGITQSPKYLFRKEGQNVTLSCEQNLNHDAMYWYRQDPGQGLRLIYYSQIVNDFQKGDIAEGYSVSREKKESFPLTVTSAQKNPTAFYLCASRGGTGVNYGYTFGSGTRLTVV.

Written as DNA, the CDR3 is TGCAGCGTCCACCACAGGAACCAATACACCTTC. Protein product: CSVHHRNQYTF. The chain employs TRBV20-1 and TRBJ1-2, with D possibly being TRBD1 (5 bases). The CDR3 covers 11 residues. Germline CDR1 is DFQATT and CDR2 is SNEGSKA (reference sequence).

This sequence joins TRBV7-6 and TRBJ2-1; the D is unclear. This CDR3 spans 13 amino acids. The germline CDR1 and CDR2 sequences are SGHVS and FNYEAQ. V was trimmed by 1 base and J by 6 bases, leaving 7 bases between them. CDR3 nucleotides: TGTGCCAGCAGCTTAGTGTCTAGCAATGAGCAGTTCTTC. Amino acid sequence: CASSLVSSNEQFF.

The gene calls are TRBV6-4 and TRBJ2-3; 11 bases are a match to TRBD2. Germline V gene lookup returns CDR1 MRHNA and CDR2 SNTAGT. The CDR3 consists of 17 residues. J gave up 4 bases and V 7 bases, and 13 bases lay outside the gene matches. The CDR3 DNA reads TGTGCCAGCAACGAAGAGGTAGCGGGAGGGCCCCCAGATACGCAGTATTTT. It specifies CASNEEVAGGPPDTQYF.

V usage is TRBV10-3 and J usage is TRBJ1-5; 9 bases fit TRBD1. Germline CDR1 is ENHRY and CDR2 is SYGVKD. The CDR3 is 16 amino acids. Unmatched junction bases numbered 4, after V lost 0 bases and J lost 4 bases. As DNA, the CDR3 is TGTGCCATCAGTGAGTCGGGGACAGGGATGAATCAGCCCCAGCATTTT. The encoded protein is CAISESGTGMNQPQHF.

The chain carries TRBV7-8 and TRBJ2-5; maybe TRBD1 (5 bases). Judging by the DNA end, TRBJ2-7 fits better; the J call may be wrong. Per germline, CDR1 SGHVS and CDR2 FQNEAQ. This CDR3 is 14 amino acids long. The CDR3 DNA reads TGTGCCAGCAGCTTAGTCTGGGGCGTCAACGAGCAGTACTTC. It encodes CASSLVWGVNEQYF.

This chain connects TRBV29-1 to TRBJ1-2; 8 nucleotides align to TRBD1. V was clipped by 6 bases and J by 2 bases; unmatched bases: 5. Per the germline V gene, CDR1 is SQVTM and CDR2 is ANQGSEA. The CDR3 has 13 residues. The CDR3 reads CSVRTGLNYGYTF. The CDR3 DNA reads TGCAGCGTGCGGACAGGGTTGAACTATGGCTACACCTTC.

The chain employs TRBV29-1 and TRBJ1-3; possibly TRBD1 for D (6 bases). Germline CDR1 and CDR2: SQVTM and ANQGSEA. V was trimmed by 5 bases and J by 6 bases, leaving 17 bases between them. This CDR3 contains 14 residues. CDR3 in DNA: TGCAGCGTTCGACAGGAACCACGCGAAAACACCATATATTTT. It codes for CSVRQEPRENTIYF. The full variable domain, its missing parts supplied by reference TRBV29-1 and TRBJ1-3, is SAVISQKPSRDICQRGTSLTIQCQVDSQVTMMFWYRQQPGQSLTLIATANQGSEATYESGFVIDKFPISRPNLTFSTLTVSNMSPEDSSIYLCSVRQEPRENTIYFGEGSWLTVV.

The gene calls are TRBV6-9 and TRBJ1-2; D gene unclear. Germline CDR1 is MNHGY and CDR2 is SVAAGI. Trimming left V 10 bases short and J 4 bases short, with 19 bases between. The CDR3 is 14 amino acids. The CDR3 sequence is CAITPGVLGYGYTF. Here the CDR3 DNA reads TGTGCCATTACACCTGGAGTATTAGGCTATGGCTACACCTTC.

The chain uses TRBV6-5 and TRBJ2-3; 10 bases line up with TRBD1. CDR1 is MNHEY, CDR2 SVGAGI, per germline. There are 14 residues in the CDR3. The V and J ends lost 6 bases and 4 bases, in that order; junction bases with no gene match: 4. The CDR3 region is CASRRTGGADTQYF. In nucleotides, the CDR3 is TGTGCCAGCAGAAGGACAGGGGGGGCAGATACGCAGTATTTT.

In DNA, the CDR3 is TGCAGCGTTGAATATCGAGACACTGAAGCTTTCTTT. It encodes CSVEYRDTEAFF. This rearrangement joins TRBV29-1 to TRBJ1-1, with D unresolved. The germline V and J ends were trimmed by 2 bases and 3 bases, with 7 bases remaining between them. Germline-derived CDR1 and CDR2 are SQVTM and ANQGSEA. The CDR3 consists of 12 residues.

The chain carries TRBV2 and TRBJ1-1; D perhaps matches TRBD1 (6 bases). Germline CDR1 is SNHLY and CDR2 is FYNNEI. This CDR3 is built from 15 residues. V dropped 3 bases and J dropped 2 bases, with 13 bases sitting between them. The CDR3 DNA sequence: TGTGCCAGCAGTGATACCCGGACAGATAACACTGAAGCTTTCTTT. It yields the protein CASSDTRTDNTEAFF.

The chain combines TRBV5-1 with TRBJ2-1; 10 bases align to TRBD1. The CDR3 runs to 15 residues. V was pared by 2 bases and J by 4 bases, with 3 bases of the junction left unmatched. CDR1 is SGHRS and CDR2 is YFSETQ in the germline V gene. The CDR3 spells CASSFGTGVYNEQFF. Here the CDR3 DNA reads TGCGCCAGCAGCTTCGGGACAGGGGTGTACAATGAGCAGTTCTTC.

The chain uses TRBV4-1 and TRBJ2-5, with 12 nucleotides matching TRBD2. Trimming took 1 base from V and 5 from J; bases not matched to a gene: 23. CDR3 length: 22 amino acids. In germline, CDR1 is MGHRA, CDR2 YSYEKL. The CDR3 region is CASSQVYLGASGRVGLQETQYF. The CDR3, as DNA: TGCGCCAGCAGCCAAGTTTATCTCGGGGCTAGCGGGAGGGTTGGTTTGCAGGAGACCCAGTACTTC.

In DNA, the CDR3 is TGTGCCTCCCGGGACAGCCTTTTACAGCAGTACTTC. Protein product: CASRDSLLQQYF. This rearrangement joins TRBV19 to TRBJ2-7; TRBD1 matches 7 bases. This CDR3 has 12 residues. Losses at the gene ends were 11 bases for V and 8 bases for J; bases not matched to a gene: 12. Per germline, CDR1 LNHDA and CDR2 SQIVND (reference sequence). Using reference TRBV19 and TRBJ2-7 for the parts outside the CDR3, the full variable domain is DGGITQSPKYLFRKEGQNVTLSCEQNLNHDAMYWYRQDPGQGLRLIYYSQIVNDFQKGDIAEGYSVSREKKESFPLTVTSAQKNPTAFYLCASRDSLLQQYFGPGTRLTVT.

The chain combines TRBV5-4 with TRBJ2-7; TRBD2 matches 8 bases. Germline V gives CDR1 SGHNT, CDR2 YYREEE (reference sequence). The V segment lost 10 bases and the J segment 4 bases; nucleotides outside the gene matches: 16. CDR3 length equals 15 residues. The CDR3 DNA reads TGTGCCGCCACCCCTTCTCCCGGGGGGGCTTACGAGCAGTACTTC. It translates to CAATPSPGGAYEQYF.

The chain joins TRBV6-1 to TRBJ1-5, with TRBD1 as a possible D gene (6 bases). V gave up 5 bases and J gave up 5 bases, with 10 bases separating them. CDR3 length: 13 residues. The germline V gene has CDR1 MNHNS and CDR2 SASEGT. This CDR3 reads CASSSYRDQPQHF. The CDR3 DNA sequence: TGTGCCAGCAGTTCATACAGGGATCAGCCCCAGCATTTT.

The V call is TRBV6-5, the J call TRBJ1-2, with D possibly TRBD1 on 6 matching bases. Germline-derived CDR1 and CDR2 are MNHEY and SVGAGI. The CDR3 length is 13 residues. V was cut by 5 bases and J by 7 bases, with 14 bases left in between. CDR3 DNA sequence: TGTGCCAGCAGTAACAACAGGGCGGGTGGCTACACCTTC. It codes for CASSNNRAGGYTF.

The genes are TRBV18 and TRBJ1-2, with 8 bases matching TRBD1. The CDR3 sequence is 14 residues long. V trimming: 3 bases; J trimming: 8 bases; junction bases outside the gene matches: 8. Germline values: CDR1 KGHSH, CDR2 LQKENI. The CDR3 reads CASSPGQEMGGYTF. The CDR3 DNA follows: TGTGCCAGCTCACCGGGACAGGAGATGGGCGGCTACACCTTC.

V is TRBV5-1 and J is TRBJ2-5; TRBD1 aligns across 7 bases. Looked up from germline, CDR1 is SGHRS and CDR2 is YFSETQ. This CDR3 spans 11 amino acids. J was trimmed by 11 bases and V by 9 bases; bases with no gene match: 10. The CDR3 reads CATPRTGEQYF. CDR3 nucleotides: TGCGCCACCCCAAGAACAGGGGAGCAGTACTTC.

The chain employs TRBV5-1 and TRBJ2-5; 11 bases line up with TRBD2. The V segment lost 6 bases and the J segment 0 bases; nucleotides outside the gene matches: 7. Germline CDR1 reads SGHRS; CDR2 reads YFSETQ. The CDR3 covers 16 residues. The CDR3 nucleotides are TGCGCCAGCAAGGGACTAGCGGAAGAAGACCAAGAGACCCAGTACTTC. It yields the protein CASKGLAEEDQETQYF.